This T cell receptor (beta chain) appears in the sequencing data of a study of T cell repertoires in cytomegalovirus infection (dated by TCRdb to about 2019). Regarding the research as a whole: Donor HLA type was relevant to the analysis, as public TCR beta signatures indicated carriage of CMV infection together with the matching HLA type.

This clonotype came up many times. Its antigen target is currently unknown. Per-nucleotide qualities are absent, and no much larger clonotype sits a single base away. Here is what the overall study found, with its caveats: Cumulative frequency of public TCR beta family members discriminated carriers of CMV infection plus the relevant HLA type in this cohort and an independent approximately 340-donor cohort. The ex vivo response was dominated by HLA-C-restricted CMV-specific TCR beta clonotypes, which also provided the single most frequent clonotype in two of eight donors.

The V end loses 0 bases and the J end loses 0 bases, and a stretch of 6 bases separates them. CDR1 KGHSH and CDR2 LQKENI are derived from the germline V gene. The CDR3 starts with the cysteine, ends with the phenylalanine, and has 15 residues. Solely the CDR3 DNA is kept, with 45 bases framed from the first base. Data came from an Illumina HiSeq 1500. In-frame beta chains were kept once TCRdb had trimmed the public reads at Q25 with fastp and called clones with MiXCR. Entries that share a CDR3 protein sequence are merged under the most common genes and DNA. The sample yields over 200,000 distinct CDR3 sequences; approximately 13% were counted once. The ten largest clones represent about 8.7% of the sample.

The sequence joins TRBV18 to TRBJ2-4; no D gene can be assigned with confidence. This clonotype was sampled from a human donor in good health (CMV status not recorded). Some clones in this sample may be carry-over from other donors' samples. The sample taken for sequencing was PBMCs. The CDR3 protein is CASSPPQLAKNIQYF. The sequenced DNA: TGTGCCAGCTCACCACCCCAGCTAGCCAAAAACATTCAGTACTTC.